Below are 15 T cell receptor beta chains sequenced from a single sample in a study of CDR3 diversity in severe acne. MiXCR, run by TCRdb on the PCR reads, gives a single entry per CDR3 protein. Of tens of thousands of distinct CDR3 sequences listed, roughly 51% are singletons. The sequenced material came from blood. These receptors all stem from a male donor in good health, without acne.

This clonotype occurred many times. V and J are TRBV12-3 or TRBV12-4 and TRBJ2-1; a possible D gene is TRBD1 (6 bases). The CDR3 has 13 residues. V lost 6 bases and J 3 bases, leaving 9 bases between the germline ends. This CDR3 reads CASRGRGYNEQFF. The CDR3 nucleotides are TGTGCCAGCAGGGGCAGGGGCTACAATGAGCAGTTCTTC.

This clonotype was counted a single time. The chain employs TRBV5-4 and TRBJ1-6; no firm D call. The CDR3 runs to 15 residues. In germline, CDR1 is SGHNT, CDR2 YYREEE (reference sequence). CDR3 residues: CAISLVQAYNSPLHF. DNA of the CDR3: TGTGCTATAAGCTTGGTTCAGGCCTATAATTCACCCCTCCACTTT.

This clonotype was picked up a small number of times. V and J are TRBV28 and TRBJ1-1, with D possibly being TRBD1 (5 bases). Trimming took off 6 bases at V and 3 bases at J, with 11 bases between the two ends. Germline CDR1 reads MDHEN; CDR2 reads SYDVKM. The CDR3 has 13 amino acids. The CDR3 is CASRSGMDTEAFF. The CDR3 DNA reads TGTGCCAGCAGGTCAGGGATGGACACTGAAGCTTTCTTT.

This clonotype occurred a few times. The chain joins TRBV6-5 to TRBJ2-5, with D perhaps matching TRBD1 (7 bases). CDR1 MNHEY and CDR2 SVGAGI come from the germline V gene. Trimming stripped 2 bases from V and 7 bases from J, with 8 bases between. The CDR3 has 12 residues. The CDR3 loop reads CASSYQGGTQYF. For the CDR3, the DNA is TGTGCCAGCAGTTACCAGGGGGGGACCCAGTACTTC.

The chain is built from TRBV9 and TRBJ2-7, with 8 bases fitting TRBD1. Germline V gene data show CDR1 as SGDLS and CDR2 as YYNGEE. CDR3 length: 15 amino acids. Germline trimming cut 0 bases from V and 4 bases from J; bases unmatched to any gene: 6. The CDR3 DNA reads TGTGCCAGCAGCGTAGGGGCAGGGGGCAGATACGAGCAGTACTTC. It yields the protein CASSVGAGGRYEQYF.

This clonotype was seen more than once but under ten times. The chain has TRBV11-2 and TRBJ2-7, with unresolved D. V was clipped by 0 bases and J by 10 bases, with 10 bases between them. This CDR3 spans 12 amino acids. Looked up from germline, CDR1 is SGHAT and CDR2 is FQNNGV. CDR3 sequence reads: CASSLDPRAQYF. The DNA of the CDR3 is TGTGCCAGCAGCTTAGATCCCCGAGCTCAGTACTTC.

The CDR3 region has the DNA TGTGCCAGCAGAAGGGGAGGAGCGATGGAGACCCAGTACTTC. Translation gives CASRRGGAMETQYF. The rearrangement uses TRBV6-5 and TRBJ2-5; a possible D gene is TRBD2 (6 bases). CDR3 size: 14 residues. Germline CDR1 MNHEY, CDR2 SVGAGI. With 6 bases removed from V and 5 bases from J, the gap between germline ends came to 16 bases.

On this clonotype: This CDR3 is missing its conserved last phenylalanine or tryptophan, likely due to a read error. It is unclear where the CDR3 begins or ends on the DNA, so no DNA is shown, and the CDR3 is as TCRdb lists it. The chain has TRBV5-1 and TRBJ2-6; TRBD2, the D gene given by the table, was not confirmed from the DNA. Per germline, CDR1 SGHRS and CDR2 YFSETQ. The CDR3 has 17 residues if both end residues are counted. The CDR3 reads CASSSVGGWSGANVLVL.

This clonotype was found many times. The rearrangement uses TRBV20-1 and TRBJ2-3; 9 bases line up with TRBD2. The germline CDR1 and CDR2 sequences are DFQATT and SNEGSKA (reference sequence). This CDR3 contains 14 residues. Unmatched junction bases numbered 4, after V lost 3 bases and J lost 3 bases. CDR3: CSASAGGRTDTQYF. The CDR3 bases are TGCAGTGCTAGTGCGGGGGGGCGGACAGATACGCAGTATTTT.

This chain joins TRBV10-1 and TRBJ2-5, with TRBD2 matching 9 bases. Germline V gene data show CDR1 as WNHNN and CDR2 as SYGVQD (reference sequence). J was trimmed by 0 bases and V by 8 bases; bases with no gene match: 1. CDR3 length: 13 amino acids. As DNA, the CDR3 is TGCGCCAGCCAGCGGGAGGACCAAGAGACCCAGTACTTC. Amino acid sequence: CASQREDQETQYF.

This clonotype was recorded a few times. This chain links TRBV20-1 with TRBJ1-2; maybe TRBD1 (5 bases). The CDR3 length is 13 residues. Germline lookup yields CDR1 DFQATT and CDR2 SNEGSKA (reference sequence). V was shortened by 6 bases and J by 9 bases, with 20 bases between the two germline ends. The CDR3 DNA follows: TGCAGTGCGGCGGGGGAAGCCTTCTCGCGCTACACCTTC. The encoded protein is CSAAGEAFSRYTF.

CDR3 nucleotides: TGTGCCAGCAACAAAGTTAATGACGGCGAAGCTTTCTTT. This encodes CASNKVNDGEAFF. V and J are TRBV6-5 and TRBJ1-1; D unclear. This CDR3 has 13 residues. Germline CDR1 and CDR2: MNHEY and SVGAGI. V gave up 7 bases and J gave up 8 bases, with 17 bases separating them.

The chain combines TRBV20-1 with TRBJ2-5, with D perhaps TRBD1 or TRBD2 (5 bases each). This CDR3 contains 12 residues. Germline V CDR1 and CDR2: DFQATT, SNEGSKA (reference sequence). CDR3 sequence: CSTRDWEETQYF. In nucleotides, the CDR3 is TGCAGCACCAGGGATTGGGAGGAGACCCAGTACTTC.

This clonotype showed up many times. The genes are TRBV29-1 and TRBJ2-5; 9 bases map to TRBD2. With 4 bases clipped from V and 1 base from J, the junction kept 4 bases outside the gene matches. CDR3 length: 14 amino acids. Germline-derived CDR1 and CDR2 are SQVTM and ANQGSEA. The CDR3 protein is CSVVPSGTQETQYF. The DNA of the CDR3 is TGCAGCGTTGTGCCTAGCGGGACCCAAGAGACCCAGTACTTC.

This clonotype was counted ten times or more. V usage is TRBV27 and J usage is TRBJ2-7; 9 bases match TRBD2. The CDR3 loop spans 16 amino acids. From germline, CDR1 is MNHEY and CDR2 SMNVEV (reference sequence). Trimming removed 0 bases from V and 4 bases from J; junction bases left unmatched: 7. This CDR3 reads CASSLSGLAGKYEQYF. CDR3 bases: TGTGCCAGCAGTTTATCGGGGCTAGCGGGAAAGTACGAGCAGTACTTC.